The subject of this entry is one TCR beta chain. The data were obtained in a study of cytomegalovirus exposure and HLA in healthy donors. J lost 7 bases, V lost 5 bases, and 10 bases had no gene match. This CDR3 comprises 15 residues. The germline V gene has CDR1 SGHKS and CDR2 YYEKEE (reference sequence). The data were produced by immunoSEQ multiplex PCR, yet TCRdb's version contains in-frame clones alone and is incomplete. The sample carries some 200,000 clones, roughly 88% recorded once. The sequencing sample was made of PBMCs. The chain joins TRBV5-5 to TRBJ1-5; 9 bases are shared with TRBD1. The sequence came from a woman aged 30 to 39 in good health and CMV-seropositive. CDR3 in DNA: TGTGCCAGCAGTGCCTGGACAGGGGAGAACCAGCCCCAGCATTTT. It specifies CASSAWTGENQPQHF.